These T cell receptor beta chains were read from a single sample in a study of T cell clones after liver transplantation. Here immunoSEQ multiplex PCR was the method, and the copy in TCRdb shows in-frame clones only, minus some. The table records some 70,000 clones, 90% of them present only once. The sample was CD4+ T cells from blood, taken before liver transplant. The receptors were sampled from a human donor who received a liver transplant. The CDR3 runs from the conserved cysteine through the conserved F or W. D genes are given only for firm matches. Only some rows state a clone size, as once, few, many or a class for expanded clones.

V: TRBV21-1
length: 19
J: TRBJ2-1
D: NA
size: NA
DNA: TGTGCCAGCAGCAAATTCGGGCTAGCTGGGGACACACCCTACAATGAGCAGTTCTTC
CDR3: CASSKFGLAGDTPYNEQFF

V: TRBV10-1
length: 14
J: TRBJ1-1
D: NA
size: NA
DNA: TGCGCCAGCAGTGAGCAGGGGCCGGGCACTGAAGCTTTCTTT
CDR3: CASSEQGPGTEAFF

V: TRBV19
length: 13
J: TRBJ1-5
D: NA
size: NA
DNA: TGTGCCAGTCTCCGGGATAGCAATCAGCCCCAGCATTTT
CDR3: CASLRDSNQPQHF

V: TRBV5-6
length: 15
J: TRBJ1-2
D: TRBD1
size: NA
DNA: TGTGCCAGCAGCGGCTTTGGGGCAGGGGGCTTTGGCTACACCTTC
CDR3: CASSGFGAGGFGYTF

V: TRBV9
length: 14
J: TRBJ1-3
D: NA
size: NA
DNA: TGTGCCAGCAGCGTAGCCGGGGCTGGAAACACCATATATTTT
CDR3: CASSVAGAGNTIYF

V: TRBV28
length: 14
J: TRBJ2-1
D: TRBD2
size: NA
DNA: TGTGCCAGCAGTTTGACTAGCCCCGTCAATGAGCAGTTCTTC
CDR3: CASSLTSPVNEQFF

V: TRBV7-9
length: 14
J: TRBJ2-1
D: TRBD2
size: NA
DNA: TGTGCCAGCAGCTTAGTAGGGCTAGCGGATGAGCAGTTCTTC
CDR3: CASSLVGLADEQFF

V: TRBV7-2
length: 14
J: TRBJ2-7
D: NA
size: NA
DNA: TGTGCCAGCAGCTTAGATGGGTCCTCGGACGAGCAGTACTTC
CDR3: CASSLDGSSDEQYF

V: TRBV5-6
length: 16
J: TRBJ2-3
D: NA
size: NA
DNA: TGTGCCAGCAGCTTGATCCGACTAGTTTCCCAATATACGCAGTATTTT
CDR3: CASSLIRLVSQYTQYF

V: TRBV10-2
length: 14
J: TRBJ2-3
D: NA
size: NA
DNA: TGCGCCAGCAGGGACGGGTCACCCACGGATACGCAGTATTTT
CDR3: CASRDGSPTDTQYF

V: TRBV5-1
length: 18
J: TRBJ2-3
D: TRBD2
size: few
DNA: TGCGCCAGCAGCTTGGGGGTAGCGGGAGATAAGAGCACAGATACGCAGTATTTT
CDR3: CASSLGVAGDKSTDTQYF

V: TRBV7-3
length: 13
J: TRBJ2-1
D: NA
size: NA
DNA: TGTGCCAGCAGCCTCGGACCAGGAAATGAGCAGTTCTTC
CDR3: CASSLGPGNEQFF

V: TRBV11-3
length: 14
J: TRBJ2-7
D: NA
size: NA
DNA: TGTGCCAGCAGCTTAGCGGGAGTGTCCTACGAGCAGTACTTC
CDR3: CASSLAGVSYEQYF

V: TRBV2
length: 13
J: TRBJ2-1
D: NA
size: NA
DNA: TGTGCCAGCAGTGAAGAGGTCGGGGCTGAGCAGTTCTTC
CDR3: CASSEEVGAEQFF

V: TRBV11-2
length: 14
J: TRBJ2-3
D: NA
size: NA
DNA: TGTGCCAGCAAGGACAAACGAAGCACAGATACGCAGTATTTT
CDR3: CASKDKRSTDTQYF

V: TRBV5-6
length: 14
J: TRBJ2-4
D: TRBD2
size: once
DNA: TGTGCCAGCAGCTTGCGGGGGGTTGAGAACATTCAGTACTTC
CDR3: CASSLRGVENIQYF

V: TRBV11-2
length: 13
J: TRBJ1-1
D: NA
size: NA
DNA: TGTGCCAGCAGCTTTAACGGGGGCACTGAAGCTTTCTTT
CDR3: CASSFNGGTEAFF

V: TRBV21-1
length: 14
J: TRBJ1-2
D: NA
size: NA
DNA: TGTGCCAGCAGCAAAGCCGACTTTCGTAGGGGCTACACCTTC
CDR3: CASSKADFRRGYTF

V: TRBV5-1
length: 17
J: TRBJ2-7
D: TRBD2
size: NA
DNA: TGCGCCAGCAGCTTGGCCGGAACTAGCGGGAGTACTTACGAGCAGTACTTC
CDR3: CASSLAGTSGSTYEQYF

V: TRBV6-4
length: 14
J: TRBJ2-2
D: NA
size: NA
DNA: TGTGCCAGCAGTGAGAACTTAGCTACCGGGGAGCTGTTTTTT
CDR3: CASSENLATGELFF

V: TRBV5-1
length: 13
J: TRBJ2-1
D: NA
size: once
DNA: TGCGCCAGCAGCCGAGAACTCCTCGATGAGCAGTTCTTC
CDR3: CASSRELLDEQFF

V: TRBV9
length: 15
J: TRBJ2-2
D: NA
size: NA
DNA: TGTGCCAGCAGCGTAGAAGGGTGGCGCACCGGGGAGCTGTTTTTT
CDR3: CASSVEGWRTGELFF

V: TRBV13
length: 14
J: TRBJ1-4
D: NA
size: NA
DNA: TGTGCCAGCAGCTTAGCGGGGGCTGGGGGAAAACTGTTTTTT
CDR3: CASSLAGAGGKLFF

V: TRBV10-3
length: 16
J: TRBJ2-7
D: TRBD1
size: NA
DNA: TGTGCCATCAGTGAGGGGACCGGGACAGGGGCTTACGAGCAGTACTTC
CDR3: CAISEGTGTGAYEQYF

V: TRBV5-1
length: 15
J: TRBJ1-5
D: TRBD1
size: NA
DNA: TGCGCCAGCAGCCCGACAGGGGGAACCAATCAGCCCCAGCATTTT
CDR3: CASSPTGGTNQPQHF

V: TRBV27
length: 14
J: TRBJ1-4
D: NA
size: NA
DNA: TGTGCCAGCAGTCCACGACAGAGAAATGAAAAACTGTTTTTT
CDR3: CASSPRQRNEKLFF

V: TRBV27
length: 14
J: TRBJ2-3
D: NA
size: NA
DNA: TGTGCCACTTCCCTCCCGGAAAGCACAGATACGCAGTATTTT
CDR3: CATSLPESTDTQYF

V: TRBV27
length: 16
J: TRBJ1-6
D: NA
size: NA
DNA: TGTGCCAGCAGTTCGGGGATGCAGGGACGAAATTCACCCCTCCACTTT
CDR3: CASSSGMQGRNSPLHF

V: TRBV11-3
length: 19
J: TRBJ2-1
D: TRBD2
size: NA
DNA: TGTGCCAGCAGCCCCGGGGGAGTCCTAGCGGCACCGGGGAAAAATGAGCAGTTCTTC
CDR3: CASSPGGVLAAPGKNEQFF

V: TRBV13
length: 17
J: TRBJ2-1
D: TRBD2
size: NA
DNA: TGTGCCAGCAGTTGGACTAGCGGGAGTTTTAGTTACAATGAGCAGTTCTTC
CDR3: CASSWTSGSFSYNEQFF

V: TRBV7-2
length: 15
J: TRBJ2-7
D: NA
size: NA
DNA: TGTGCCAGCAGCAGCTCGGGGACTGAGACCTACGAGCAGTACTTC
CDR3: CASSSSGTETYEQYF

V: TRBV9
length: 15
J: TRBJ2-3
D: NA
size: NA
DNA: TGTGCCAGCAGCGTAGCTAGCTTGAGCACAGATACGCAGTATTTT
CDR3: CASSVASLSTDTQYF

V: TRBV7-6
length: 15
J: TRBJ1-4
D: NA
size: NA
DNA: TGTGCCAGCAGCTTACGGCGTCAAGCTAATGAAAAACTGTTTTTT
CDR3: CASSLRRQANEKLFF

V: TRBV2
length: 14
J: TRBJ2-7
D: TRBD1
size: NA
DNA: TGTGCCAGCAGTGCAGTTGGGACAGGGGTCGAGCAGTACTTC
CDR3: CASSAVGTGVEQYF

V: TRBV7-3
length: 16
J: TRBJ2-3
D: TRBD1
size: NA
DNA: TGTGCCAGCAGCTCTCGAGGGGCAGGGGGCGCGGATACGCAGTATTTT
CDR3: CASSSRGAGGADTQYF

V: TRBV4-1
length: 15
J: TRBJ2-3
D: NA
size: NA
DNA: TGCGCCAGCAGCACCCCCGGGCAGGGAACGGATACGCAGTATTTT
CDR3: CASSTPGQGTDTQYF

V: TRBV10-3
length: 16
J: TRBJ1-1
D: TRBD1
size: NA
DNA: TGTGCCATCAGTGCCGGACAGGGGCTTTCGAACACTGAAGCTTTCTTT
CDR3: CAISAGQGLSNTEAFF

V: TRBV28
length: 15
J: TRBJ1-1
D: NA
size: NA
DNA: TGTGCCAGCAGTTTGGAGGGGCTTGGATGGACTGAAGCTTTCTTT
CDR3: CASSLEGLGWTEAFF

V: TRBV7-2
length: 15
J: TRBJ2-2
D: TRBD2
size: NA
DNA: TGTGCCAGCAGCTTAGTCCGGACTAGCGGCGGGGAGCTGTTTTTT
CDR3: CASSLVRTSGGELFF

V: TRBV4-3
length: 15
J: TRBJ1-1
D: NA
size: once
DNA: TGCGCCAGCAGCCACGCCGACACGGGGGAGACTGAAGCTTTCTTT
CDR3: CASSHADTGETEAFF

V: TRBV7-8
length: 15
J: TRBJ1-1
D: NA
size: NA
DNA: TGTGCCAGCAGCTTAGGGGGGGGATGGAACACTGAAGCTTTCTTT
CDR3: CASSLGGGWNTEAFF

V: TRBV7-9
length: 13
J: TRBJ2-3
D: NA
size: NA
DNA: TGTGCCAGCAGCTTAGACGGGAGAGATACGCAGTATTTT
CDR3: CASSLDGRDTQYF

V: TRBV18
length: 15
J: TRBJ1-2
D: TRBD1
size: NA
DNA: TGTGCCAGCTCGGGGACACAGGGGAGTAACTATGGCTACACCTTC
CDR3: CASSGTQGSNYGYTF

V: TRBV27
length: 15
J: TRBJ1-5
D: TRBD1
size: once
DNA: TGTGCCAGCAGTACGACAGGGACTAGCAATCAGCCCCAGCATTTT
CDR3: CASSTTGTSNQPQHF

V: TRBV6-5
length: 14
J: TRBJ2-7
D: NA
size: NA
DNA: TGTGCCAGCAGTTATACCGGGGGCGGTTACGAGCAGTACTTC
CDR3: CASSYTGGGYEQYF

V: TRBV5-1
length: 15
J: TRBJ2-7
D: NA
size: NA
DNA: TGCGCCAGCAGCTTCAAGTATGACAGCTCCTACGAGCAGTACTTC
CDR3: CASSFKYDSSYEQYF

V: TRBV18
length: 15
J: TRBJ1-1
D: NA
size: NA
DNA: TGTGCCAGCTCAAAGGGATCTGAGGTGAACACTGAAGCTTTCTTT
CDR3: CASSKGSEVNTEAFF

V: TRBV5-6
length: 11
J: TRBJ1-1
D: NA
size: few
DNA: TGTGCCAGCAGCGTAAACACTGAAGCTTTCTTT
CDR3: CASSVNTEAFF

V: TRBV6-5
length: 15
J: TRBJ1-5
D: NA
size: NA
DNA: TGTGCCAGCAGCCCTAATCGAGACCTTAATCAGCCCCAGCATTTT
CDR3: CASSPNRDLNQPQHF

V: TRBV4-1
length: 15
J: TRBJ2-3
D: NA
size: NA
DNA: TGCGCCAGCAGCCAAGAAGGTCTCAGCACAGATACGCAGTATTTT
CDR3: CASSQEGLSTDTQYF

V: TRBV29-1
length: 11
J: TRBJ2-7
D: NA
size: NA
DNA: TGCAGCGTTGAGGCAGGGCTCGAGCAGTACTTC
CDR3: CSVEAGLEQYF

V: TRBV28
length: 15
J: TRBJ2-7
D: NA
size: NA
DNA: TGTGCCAGCAGTTCCCCAACCCTGGCGCCCTACGAGCAGTACTTC
CDR3: CASSSPTLAPYEQYF

V: TRBV6-5
length: 14
J: TRBJ1-4
D: NA
size: NA
DNA: TGTGCCAGCAGGCCTTTAACGGGGAATGAAAAACTGTTTTTT
CDR3: CASRPLTGNEKLFF

V: TRBV28
length: 15
J: TRBJ1-5
D: NA
size: NA
DNA: TGTGCCAGCAGCCAGACCCAGGGGCGAGGGCAGCCCCAGCATTTT
CDR3: CASSQTQGRGQPQHF

V: TRBV7-9
length: 13
J: TRBJ2-3
D: NA
size: NA
DNA: TGTGCCAGCAGCCCAGACGGGACAGATACGCAGTATTTT
CDR3: CASSPDGTDTQYF

V: TRBV9
length: 15
J: TRBJ2-7
D: TRBD2
size: NA
DNA: TGTGCCAGCAGCGAGGCTAGCGGGGAGACCTACGAGCAGTACTTC
CDR3: CASSEASGETYEQYF

V: TRBV5-4
length: 14
J: TRBJ1-4
D: TRBD1
size: NA
DNA: TGTGCCAGCAGCTTCGACAGGGGAAGCGAAAAACTGTTTTTT
CDR3: CASSFDRGSEKLFF

V: TRBV7-2
length: 15
J: TRBJ2-1
D: NA
size: NA
DNA: TGTGCCAGCAGCTTTGCAGGGGTTTATTCCAATGAGCAGTTCTTC
CDR3: CASSFAGVYSNEQFF